These 32 T cell receptor beta chains originate from one sample sequenced in a study of Ad26.COV2.S vaccination and SARS-CoV-2 variants. The repertoire was sequenced with immunoSEQ multiplex PCR; TCRdb's copy has only in-frame clones and lacks some. This table holds approximately 400,000 clones, 83% found once. Described treatment: some 19 received Ad26.COV2.S at low or high dose, single or two shots; roughly five received placebo; per-sample allocation not given. Day 63 after the first injection of vaccine or placebo was the sampling time. The sample was peripheral blood, taken in a trial of Ad26.COV2.S vaccine versus placebo. These receptors all stem from a person aged 18-60 years who received the Ad26.COV2.S COVID-19 vaccine or a placebo.

There are many counts of this clone. The V call is TRBV5-1, the J call TRBJ2-7; D is perhaps TRBD1 or TRBD2 (6 bases each). Germline lookup yields CDR1 SGHRS and CDR2 YFSETQ. The CDR3 spans 16 residues. V dropped 0 bases and J dropped 2 bases, with 15 bases sitting between them. CDR3 nucleotides: TGCGCCAGCAGCTTGGACGGGGGCCGAAACCCCTACGAGCAGTACTTC. Its protein product is CASSLDGGRNPYEQYF.

This chain joins TRBV12-3 or TRBV12-4 and TRBJ1-2; D possibly corresponds to TRBD1 (6 bases). Between the trimmed V and J ends, which lost 4 bases and 8 bases, there was a span of 14 bases. The CDR3 has 13 amino acids. The CDR3 region is CASSSGAGEGYTF. In nucleotides, the CDR3 is TGTGCCAGCAGTTCCGGTGCAGGGGAAGGCTACACCTTC.

This clone was recorded a few times. The rearrangement links TRBV4-1 to TRBJ1-5, with TRBD1 matching over 8 bases. The CDR3 runs to 15 residues. The V and J ends lost 2 bases and 6 bases, in that order; junction bases with no gene match: 6. From germline, CDR1 is MGHRA and CDR2 YSYEKL. The CDR3 coding sequence is TGCGCCAGCAGCCAAATACCAGGGGGCACTCAGCCCCAGCATTTT. As protein: CASSQIPGGTQPQHF.

This rearrangement joins TRBV11-3 to TRBJ2-3, with 10 bases identical to TRBD1. Germline trimming cut 5 bases from V and 3 bases from J; bases unmatched to any gene: 11. The CDR3 is 17 amino acids. The V gene's germline CDR1 is SGHNT and CDR2 YENEEA. CDR3 nucleotides: TGTGCCAGCAGCCTCCGGGACAGGGGATCGGGGACAGATACGCAGTATTTT. Protein product: CASSLRDRGSGTDTQYF. Using reference TRBV11-3 and TRBJ2-3 for the parts outside the CDR3, the full variable domain is EAGVVQSPRYKIIEKKQPVAFWCNPISGHNTLYWYLQNLGQGPELLIRYENEEAVDDSQLPKDRFSAERLKGVDSTLKIQPAELGDSAVYLCASSLRDRGSGTDTQYFGPGTRLTVL.

This chain links TRBV19 with TRBJ1-5; TRBD1 is a possible D gene (5 bases). CDR3 length equals 16 residues. V was clipped by 2 bases and J by 1 base, with 12 bases between them. CDR1 LNHDA and CDR2 SQIVND come from the germline V gene (reference sequence). CDR3 nucleotides: TGTGCCAGTAGTATATTAGGGGAAGGGAGCAATCAGCCCCAGCATTTT. This gives the protein CASSILGEGSNQPQHF.

This clone has just one count. The J gene is TRBJ2-1, the V gene TRBV5-1, with 10 bases lining up with TRBD1. Germline CDR1 is SGHRS and CDR2 is YFSETQ. The trim removed 1 base at V and 4 bases at J, leaving 5 bases unmatched. CDR3 length: 16 amino acids. This CDR3 reads CASSLIPGQGYNEQFF. The CDR3, as DNA: TGCGCCAGCAGCTTGATACCGGGACAGGGGTACAATGAGCAGTTCTTC.

Comment on this clone: This may arise from a read error, as a much more abundant clone is one base away. The chain links TRBV25-1 to TRBJ2-3; TRBD2 matches at 10 bases. The germline CDR1 and CDR2 sequences are MGHDK and SYGVNS. The CDR3 loop spans 15 amino acids. J was trimmed by 4 bases and V by 1 base; bases with no gene match: 2. The CDR3 loop is CASSESSGGADTQYF. CDR3 DNA sequence: TGTGCCAGCAGTGAATCTAGCGGGGGTGCAGATACGCAGTATTTT.

The J gene is TRBJ1-2, the V gene TRBV5-1; 7 nucleotides align to TRBD1. Trimming removed 4 bases from V and 8 bases from J; junction bases left unmatched: 5. The CDR3 is 12 residues long. Germline V gives CDR1 SGHRS, CDR2 YFSETQ. CDR3 coding DNA: TGCGCCAGCAGCCCGGACAGGCGCGGCTACACCTTC. Protein: CASSPDRRGYTF.

This clone has a single count. V usage is TRBV7-9 and J usage is TRBJ1-4; D is undetermined. This CDR3 is 18 amino acids long. Germline V gene data show CDR1 as SEHNR and CDR2 as FQNEAQ (reference sequence). Deletions cut 0 bases from V and 5 bases from J, with 19 bases between. In DNA form, the CDR3 reads TGTGCCAGCAGCTTAGCCATCGGGCACCCTAGATTAAATGAAAAACTGTTTTTT. It yields the protein CASSLAIGHPRLNEKLFF.

With regard to this clone: The sample contains more than one DNA sequence encoding this CDR3. The rearrangement joins TRBV12-3 or TRBV12-4 to TRBJ2-5; D remains ambiguous. This CDR3 region has 13 residues. Trimming left V 6 bases short and J 5 bases short, with 13 bases between. CDR3 nucleotide sequence: TGTGCCAGCAGCCGCGGCAGGCGTGAGACCCAGTACTTC. This encodes CASSRGRRETQYF.

The chain carries TRBV7-2 and TRBJ1-2; D not certain. The V end lost 2 bases, the J end lost 5 bases, and 15 bases lay between the germline ends. CDR1 is SGHTA, CDR2 FQGNSA, per germline. The CDR3 extends over 15 amino acids. Here the CDR3 reads CASSLSPPGFYGYTF. In nucleotides, the CDR3 is TGTGCCAGCAGCTTATCCCCCCCAGGTTTTTATGGCTACACCTTC. Full variable domain (outside the CDR3, taken from reference TRBV7-2 and TRBJ1-2): GAGVSQSPSNKVTEKGKDVELRCDPISGHTALYWYRQSLGQGLEFLIYFQGNSAPDKSGLPSDRFSAERTGGSVSTLTIQRTQQEDSAVYLCASSLSPPGFYGYTFGSGTRLTVV.

The V call is TRBV24-1, the J call TRBJ1-1, with D uncertain. The V and J ends lost 7 bases and 7 bases respectively, with 12 bases between them. CDR3 length: 12 residues. Germline loops: CDR1 KGHDR, CDR2 SFDVKD. The chain's CDR3 is CATSFGPGEAFF. The CDR3 region has the DNA TGTGCCACCAGCTTCGGACCCGGTGAAGCTTTCTTT.

This rearrangement joins TRBV29-1 to TRBJ2-7, with 8 bases identical to TRBD1. V shed 3 bases, J shed 7 bases, and the junction held 2 bases outside the gene matches. This CDR3 contains 11 residues. Germline CDR1 SQVTM, CDR2 ANQGSEA. The CDR3 DNA reads as TGCAGCGTTGACAGGGGGCGGGAGCAGTACTTC. This codes for CSVDRGREQYF.

This chain's CDR3 is CASSKSGPGNTGELFF. In DNA form, the CDR3 reads TGTGCCAGCAGCAAAAGCGGTCCAGGGAACACCGGGGAGCTGTTTTTT. This chain links TRBV3-1 (or the pseudogene TRBV3-2) with TRBJ2-2, with D maybe TRBD2 (5 bases). CDR1 is LGHDT, CDR2 YNNKEL, per germline (reference sequence). This CDR3 spans 16 amino acids. The germline V and J ends were trimmed by 5 bases and 1 base, with 14 bases remaining between them.

This clone was recorded a few times. The chain is built from TRBV5-8 and TRBJ1-6; maybe TRBD1 (6 bases). Germline CDR1 SGHTS, CDR2 YDEGEE. V lost 6 bases, J lost 7 bases, and 17 bases lay in between. The CDR3 totals 15 residues. CDR3 residues: CASIPAGGLNSPLHF. In nucleotides, the CDR3 is TGTGCCAGCATCCCTGCGGGGGGGCTCAATTCACCCCTCCACTTT.

The chain joins TRBV18 to TRBJ1-3, with 8 bases identical to TRBD1. Germline CDR1 reads KGHSH; CDR2 reads LQKENI. The CDR3 runs to 15 residues. With V trimmed by 3 bases and J by 0 bases, 1 base remained unmatched. The CDR3 bases are TGTGCCAGCTCACCCGGGACAGGCTCTGGAAACACCATATATTTT. Amino acid sequence: CASSPGTGSGNTIYF.

The chain couples TRBV24-1 to TRBJ2-1, with 12 bases that match TRBD2. J gave up 5 bases and V 2 bases, and 3 bases lay outside the gene matches. This CDR3 spans 16 amino acids. The germline gives CDR1 KGHDR, CDR2 SFDVKD. The CDR3 loop is CATSDSWTSGDNEQFF. CDR3 bases: TGTGCCACCAGTGATTCTTGGACTAGCGGGGACAATGAGCAGTTCTTC.

This sequence joins TRBV29-1 and TRBJ2-3; D may be TRBD1 (6 bases). Germline loops: CDR1 SQVTM, CDR2 ANQGSEA. This CDR3 contains 12 residues. The germline V and J ends were trimmed by 6 bases and 4 bases, with 11 bases remaining between them. CDR3 amino acids: CSVLTGSDTQYF. The CDR3 DNA reads as TGCAGCGTGCTTACAGGGTCAGATACGCAGTATTTT.

The chain uses TRBV19 and TRBJ1-6; 7 bases fit TRBD1. V shed 6 bases, J shed 1 base, and the junction held 12 bases outside the gene matches. Germline lookup yields CDR1 LNHDA and CDR2 SQIVND (reference sequence). This CDR3 is built from 18 residues. CDR3 nucleotide sequence: TGTGCCAGTAGGACACTCAACAGGGGAGGATCCTATAATTCACCCCTCCACTTT. Its protein is CASRTLNRGGSYNSPLHF.

This chain links TRBV6-5 with TRBJ1-5, with 8 positions matching TRBD1. V trimming: 8 bases; J trimming: 2 bases; junction bases outside the gene matches: 2. In germline, CDR1 is MNHEY, CDR2 SVGAGI. The CDR3 is 13 amino acids. The CDR3 bases are TGTGCCAGCCGGGGACAGGGCAATCAGCCCCAGCATTTT. Encoded protein: CASRGQGNQPQHF.

The rearrangement links TRBV2 to TRBJ2-4; perhaps TRBD2 as D (6 bases). The CDR3 is 14 residues long. Trimming cost V 8 bases and J 9 bases, with 20 bases left between them. Per the germline V gene, CDR1 is SNHLY and CDR2 is FYNNEI. The CDR3 nucleotides are TGTGCCAGCTTGGGACTGGTCGGTCTGAGCATTCAGTACTTC. The encoded protein is CASLGLVGLSIQYF.

The V call is TRBV5-4, the J call TRBJ2-2, with TRBD1 matching 7 bases. The J segment lost 6 bases and the V segment lost 1 base, leaving 0 bases of the junction unmatched. Germline V gene lookup returns CDR1 SGHNT and CDR2 YYREEE (reference sequence). The CDR3 runs to 13 residues. The CDR3 sequence: CASSLRGPGELFF. The CDR3 region has the DNA TGTGCCAGCAGCTTGAGGGGGCCCGGGGAGCTGTTTTTT.

The chain has TRBV30 and TRBJ2-7, with 8 bases lining up with TRBD2. The CDR3 sequence is 17 residues long. Germline CDR1 GTSNPN, CDR2 SVGIG (reference sequence). The J segment lost 3 bases and the V segment lost 0 bases, leaving 13 bases of the junction unmatched. The chain's CDR3 is CAWSVGWSAGVSYEQYF. The CDR3 DNA sequence: TGTGCCTGGAGTGTGGGGTGGTCAGCGGGGGTTAGCTACGAGCAGTACTTC.

A single count supports this clone. The chain combines TRBV7-9 with TRBJ2-1, with 11 nucleotides matching TRBD2. The ends lost 5 bases at V and 0 bases at J; junction bases unmatched: 3. The CDR3 length is 16 residues. Germline loops: CDR1 SEHNR, CDR2 FQNEAQ (reference sequence). For the CDR3, the DNA is TGTGCCAGCAGCCTCGGACTAGCGGGCTCCTACAATGAGCAGTTCTTC. Protein sequence: CASSLGLAGSYNEQFF.

The chain employs TRBV30 and TRBJ1-2, with a tentative D call TRBD1 (6 bases). The CDR3 is 13 amino acids. Trimming took off 6 bases at V and 8 bases at J, with 19 bases between the two ends. CDR1 GTSNPN and CDR2 SVGIG come from the germline V gene (reference sequence). The CDR3 nucleotides are TGTGCCTGCCGACAGGCACTAGCTGTAGGCTACACCTTC. Translated, it gives CACRQALAVGYTF.

DNA of the CDR3: TGCGCCAGCAGCCAAATTGGGTTCAGGGGAAACACCGGGGAGCTGTTTTTT. Protein product: CASSQIGFRGNTGELFF. This chain uses TRBV4-3 with TRBJ2-2; D may be TRBD1 (6 bases). Trimming left V 2 bases short and J 2 bases short, with 15 bases between. The CDR3 has 17 amino acids. From germline, CDR1 is LGHNA and CDR2 YSLEER.

This chain joins TRBV9 and TRBJ2-1; the D gene could be TRBD1 or TRBD2 (5 bases each). The CDR3 runs 15 residues. Trimming cost V 0 bases and J 2 bases, with 9 bases left between them. The germline gives CDR1 SGDLS, CDR2 YYNGEE. The CDR3 reads CASSVVGTAYNEQFF. CDR3 bases: TGTGCCAGCAGCGTAGTGGGGACGGCCTACAATGAGCAGTTCTTC.

This clone was found a few times. The chain couples TRBV3-1 (or the pseudogene TRBV3-2) to TRBJ2-1; D may be TRBD2 (6 bases). The V end lost 7 bases, the J end lost 2 bases, and 12 bases lay between the germline ends. Germline CDR1 LGHDT, CDR2 YNNKEL (reference sequence). The CDR3 runs to 14 residues. Written as DNA, the CDR3 is TGTGCCAGCAACGCGGGATTCGCCTACAATGAGCAGTTCTTC. Translated, it gives CASNAGFAYNEQFF.

CDR3 protein: CASGLQRISNQPQHF. The CDR3 DNA sequence: TGTGCTAGTGGTTTGCAGAGAATTAGCAATCAGCCCCAGCATTTT. The chain has TRBV12-5 and TRBJ1-5; no clear D gene. From germline, CDR1 is LGHNT and CDR2 FRNRAP. The CDR3 totals 15 residues. Trimming left V 2 bases short and J 0 bases short, with 8 bases between.

The chain uses TRBV7-3 and TRBJ2-1, with 8 bases lining up with TRBD2. This CDR3 has 16 residues. V shed 3 bases, J shed 4 bases, and the junction held 8 bases outside the gene matches. CDR1 is SGHTA, CDR2 FQGTGA, per germline. The CDR3 nucleotides are TGTGCCAGCAGCTTTTTTGGAGCGGGGGCTTACAATGAGCAGTTCTTC. Translated, it gives CASSFFGAGAYNEQFF.

This rearrangement joins TRBV4-1 to TRBJ1-6, with D maybe TRBD1 (5 bases). The germline V gene encodes CDR1 MGHRA and CDR2 YSYEKL. Trimming stripped 1 base from V and 8 bases from J, with 12 bases between. The CDR3 length is 15 residues. CDR3 region: CASSQVIQADSPLHF. The DNA for the CDR3 is TGCGCCAGCAGCCAAGTTATACAGGCCGATTCACCCCTCCACTTT.

The rearrangement uses TRBV27 and TRBJ1-2, with 7 bases fitting TRBD1. This CDR3 is built from 14 residues. The V segment lost 5 bases and the J segment 0 bases; nucleotides outside the gene matches: 3. CDR1 is MNHEY, CDR2 SMNVEV, per germline (reference sequence). The CDR3 DNA reads as TGTGCCAGCAGTCGGGACAGAGCTAACTATGGCTACACCTTC. Translated: CASSRDRANYGYTF.